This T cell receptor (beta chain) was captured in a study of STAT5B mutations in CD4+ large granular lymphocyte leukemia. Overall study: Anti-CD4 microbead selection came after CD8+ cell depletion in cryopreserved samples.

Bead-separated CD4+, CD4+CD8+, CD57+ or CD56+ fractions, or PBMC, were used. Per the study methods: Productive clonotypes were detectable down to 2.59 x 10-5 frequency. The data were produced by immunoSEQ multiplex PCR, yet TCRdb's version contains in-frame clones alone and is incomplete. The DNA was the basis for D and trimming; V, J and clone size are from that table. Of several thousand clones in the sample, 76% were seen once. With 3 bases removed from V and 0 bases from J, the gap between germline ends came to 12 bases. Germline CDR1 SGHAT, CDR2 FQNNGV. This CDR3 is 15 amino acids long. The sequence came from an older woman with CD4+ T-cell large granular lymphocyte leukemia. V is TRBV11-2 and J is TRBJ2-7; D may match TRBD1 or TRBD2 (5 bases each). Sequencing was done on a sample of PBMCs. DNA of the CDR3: TGTGCCAGCAGCTTGGAGAGGGGATCCTCCTACGAGCAGTACTTC. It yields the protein CASSLERGSSYEQYF.